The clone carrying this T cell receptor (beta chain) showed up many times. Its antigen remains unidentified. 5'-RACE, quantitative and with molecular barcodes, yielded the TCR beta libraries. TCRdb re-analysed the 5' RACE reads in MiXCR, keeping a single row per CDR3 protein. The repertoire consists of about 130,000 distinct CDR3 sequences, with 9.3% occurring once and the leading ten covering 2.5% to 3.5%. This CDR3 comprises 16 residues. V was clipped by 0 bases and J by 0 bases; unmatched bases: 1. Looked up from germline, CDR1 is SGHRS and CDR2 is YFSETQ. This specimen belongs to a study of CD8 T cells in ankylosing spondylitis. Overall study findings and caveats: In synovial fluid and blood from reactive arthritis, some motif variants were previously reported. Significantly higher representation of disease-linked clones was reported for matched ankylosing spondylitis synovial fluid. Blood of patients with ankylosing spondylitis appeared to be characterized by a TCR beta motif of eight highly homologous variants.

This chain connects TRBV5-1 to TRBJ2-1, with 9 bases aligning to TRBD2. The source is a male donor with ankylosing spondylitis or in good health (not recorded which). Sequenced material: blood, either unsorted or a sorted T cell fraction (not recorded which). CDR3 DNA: TGCGCCAGCAGCTTGGGACTAGCGGCCTCCTACAATGAGCAGTTCTTC. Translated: CASSLGLAASYNEQFF.